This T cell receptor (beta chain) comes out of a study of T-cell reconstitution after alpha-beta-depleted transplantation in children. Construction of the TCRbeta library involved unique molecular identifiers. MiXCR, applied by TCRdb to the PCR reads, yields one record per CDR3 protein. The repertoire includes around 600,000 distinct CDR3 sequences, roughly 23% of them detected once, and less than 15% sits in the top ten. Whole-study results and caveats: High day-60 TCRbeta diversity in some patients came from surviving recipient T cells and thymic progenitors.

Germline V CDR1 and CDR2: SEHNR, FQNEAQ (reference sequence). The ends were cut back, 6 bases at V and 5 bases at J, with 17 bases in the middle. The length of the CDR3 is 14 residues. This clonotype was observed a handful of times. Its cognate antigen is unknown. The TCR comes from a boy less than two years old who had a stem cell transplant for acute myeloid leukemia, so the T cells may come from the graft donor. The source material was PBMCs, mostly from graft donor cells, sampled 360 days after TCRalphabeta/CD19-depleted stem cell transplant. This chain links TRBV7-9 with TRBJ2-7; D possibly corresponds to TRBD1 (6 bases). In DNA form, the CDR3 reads TGTGCCAGCAGTTTTCCAGGGGAAGAGGACGAGCAGTACTTC. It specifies CASSFPGEEDEQYF.